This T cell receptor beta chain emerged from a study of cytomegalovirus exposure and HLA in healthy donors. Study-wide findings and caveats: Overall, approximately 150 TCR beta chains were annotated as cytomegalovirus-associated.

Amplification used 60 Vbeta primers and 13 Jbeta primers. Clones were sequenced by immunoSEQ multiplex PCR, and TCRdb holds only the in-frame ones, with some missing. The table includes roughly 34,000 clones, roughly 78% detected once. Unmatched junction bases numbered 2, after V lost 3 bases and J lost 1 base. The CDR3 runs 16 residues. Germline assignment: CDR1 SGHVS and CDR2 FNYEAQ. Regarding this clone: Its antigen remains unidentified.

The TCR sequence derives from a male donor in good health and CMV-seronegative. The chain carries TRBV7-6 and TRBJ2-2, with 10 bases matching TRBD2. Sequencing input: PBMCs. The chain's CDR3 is CASSFASGRNTGELFF. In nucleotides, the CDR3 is TGTGCCAGCAGCTTTGCTAGCGGGAGGAACACCGGGGAGCTGTTTTTT.